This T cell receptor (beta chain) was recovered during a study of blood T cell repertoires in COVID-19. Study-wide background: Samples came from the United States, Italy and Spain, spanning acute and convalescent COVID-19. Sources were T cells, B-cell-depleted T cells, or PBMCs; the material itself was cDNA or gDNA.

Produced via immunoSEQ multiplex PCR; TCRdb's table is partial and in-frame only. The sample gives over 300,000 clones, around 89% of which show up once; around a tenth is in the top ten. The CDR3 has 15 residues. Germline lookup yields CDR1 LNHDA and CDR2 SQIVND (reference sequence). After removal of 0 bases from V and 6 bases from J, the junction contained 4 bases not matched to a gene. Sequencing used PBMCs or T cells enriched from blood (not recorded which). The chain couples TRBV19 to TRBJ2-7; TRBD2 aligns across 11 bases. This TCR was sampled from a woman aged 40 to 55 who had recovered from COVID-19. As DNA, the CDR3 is TGTGCCAGTAGTATAGAACTAGCGGGAGCAGGCGAGCAGTACTTC. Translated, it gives CASSIELAGAGEQYF.